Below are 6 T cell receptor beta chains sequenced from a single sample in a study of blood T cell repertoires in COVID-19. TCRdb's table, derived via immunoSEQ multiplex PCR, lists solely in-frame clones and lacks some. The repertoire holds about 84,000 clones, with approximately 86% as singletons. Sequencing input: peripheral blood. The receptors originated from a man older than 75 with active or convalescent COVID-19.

The CDR3 DNA is TGTGCCAGCAGCTTCGGACAGTACAATCAGCCCCAGCATTTT. This codes for CASSFGQYNQPQHF. The chain combines TRBV5-6 with TRBJ1-5; a weak D match, TRBD1 (6 bases). This CDR3 is 14 amino acids long. Per germline, CDR1 SGHDT and CDR2 YYEEEE. Trimming stripped 2 bases from V and 3 bases from J, with 9 bases between.

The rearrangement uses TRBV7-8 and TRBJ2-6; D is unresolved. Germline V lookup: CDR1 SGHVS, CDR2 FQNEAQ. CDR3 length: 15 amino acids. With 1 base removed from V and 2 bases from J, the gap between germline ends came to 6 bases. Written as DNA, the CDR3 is TGTGCCAGCAGCTTAGGAGGAGCTGGGGCCAACGTCCTGACTTTC. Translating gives CASSLGGAGANVLTF.

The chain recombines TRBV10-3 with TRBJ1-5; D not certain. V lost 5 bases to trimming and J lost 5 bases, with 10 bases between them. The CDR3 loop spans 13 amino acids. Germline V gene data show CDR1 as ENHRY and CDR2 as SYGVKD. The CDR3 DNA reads TGTGCCATCAGTTTCAGGTTTGATCAGCCCCAGCATTTT. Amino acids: CAISFRFDQPQHF.

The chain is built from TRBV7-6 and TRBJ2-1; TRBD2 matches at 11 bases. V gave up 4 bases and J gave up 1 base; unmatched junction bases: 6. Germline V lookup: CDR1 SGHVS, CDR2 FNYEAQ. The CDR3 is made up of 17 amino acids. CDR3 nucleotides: TGTGCCAGCAGCTCCTTAGCGGGAGGGCTTTCCTACAATGAGCAGTTCTTC. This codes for CASSSLAGGLSYNEQFF.

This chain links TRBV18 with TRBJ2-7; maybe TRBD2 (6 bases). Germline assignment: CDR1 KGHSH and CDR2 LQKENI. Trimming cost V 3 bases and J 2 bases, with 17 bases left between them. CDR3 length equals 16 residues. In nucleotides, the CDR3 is TGTGCCAGCTCACCTCGGCGGGGTGACAGAGCCTACGAGCAGTACTTC. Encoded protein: CASSPRRGDRAYEQYF.

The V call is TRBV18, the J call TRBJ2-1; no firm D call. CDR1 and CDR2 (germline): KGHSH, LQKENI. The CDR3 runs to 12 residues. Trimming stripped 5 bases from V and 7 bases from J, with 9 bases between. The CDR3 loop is CASSSLRNEQFF. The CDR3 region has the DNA TGTGCCAGCTCATCGCTTCGGAATGAGCAGTTCTTC.